This entry concerns a single T cell receptor (beta chain). The V end lost 5 bases, the J end lost 1 base, and 14 bases lay between the germline ends. The CDR3 runs to 15 residues. Germline loops: CDR1 SGHAT, CDR2 FQNNGV. This entry comes from a study of blood T cell repertoires in COVID-19. In the original processing: Amplified reference gene primers provided the basis for estimating nucleated cell counts. Clones were sequenced by immunoSEQ multiplex PCR, and TCRdb holds only the in-frame ones, with some missing. Clone size and the V and J calls come from that table; the DNA yielded D and trimming. This table holds about 140,000 clones, roughly 89% found once.

The sample taken for sequencing was peripheral blood. This chain uses TRBV11-2 with TRBJ1-1; D not resolved. The receptor was isolated from a man between 60 and 75 years old with active or convalescent COVID-19. The CDR3 DNA reads TGTGCCAGCAGCCGTCGGGGAGTTCGGAACACTGAAGCTTTCTTT. As protein: CASSRRGVRNTEAFF.